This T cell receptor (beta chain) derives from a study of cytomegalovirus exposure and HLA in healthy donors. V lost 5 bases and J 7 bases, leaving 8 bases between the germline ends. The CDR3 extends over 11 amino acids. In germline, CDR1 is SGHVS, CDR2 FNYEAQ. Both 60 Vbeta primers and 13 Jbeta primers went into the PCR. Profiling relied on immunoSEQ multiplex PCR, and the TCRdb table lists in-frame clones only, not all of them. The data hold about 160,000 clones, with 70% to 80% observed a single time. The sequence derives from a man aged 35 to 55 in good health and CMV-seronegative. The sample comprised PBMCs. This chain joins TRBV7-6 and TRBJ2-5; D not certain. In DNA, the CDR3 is TGTGCCAGCAGCCGACTCGTGACCCAGTACTTC. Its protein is CASSRLVTQYF.